One sample yielded the 31 T cell receptor beta chains listed below, sequenced in a study of T cell responses to AZD1222 COVID-19 vaccine. The method was immunoSEQ multiplex PCR; TCRdb's version includes in-frame clones alone and lacks a portion of them. Among under 70,000 clones listed, around three quarters were seen once. This specimen consisted of peripheral blood, obtained on day 0 of AZD1222 vaccination. These receptors originate from an adult in good health.

This rearrangement joins TRBV4-2 to TRBJ1-4; D is uncertain. Trimming cost V 0 bases and J 5 bases, with 10 bases left between them. CDR1 and CDR2 (germline): LGHNA, YNFKEQ. The CDR3 is 15 residues long. The CDR3 reads CASSQDVQSNEKLFF. The DNA of the CDR3 is TGTGCCAGCAGCCAAGATGTACAGTCGAATGAAAAACTGTTTTTT.

This clone came up once. In nucleotides, the CDR3 is TGTGCCAGCAGCGCCCCACTGGCAGGTCTCGGCGGGGAGCTGTTTTTT. As protein: CASSAPLAGLGGELFF. This chain joins TRBV14 and TRBJ2-2; D unresolved. The CDR3 has 16 residues. Germline V gene lookup returns CDR1 SGHDN and CDR2 FVKESK. Trimming removed 5 bases at V and 7 bases at J, with 20 bases between.

In nucleotides, the CDR3 is TGTGCCAGCAGCGAAACCTTCTTCGGGGGAACTAATGAAAAACTGTTTTTT. Translating it yields CASSETFFGGTNEKLFF. The rearrangement joins TRBV4-2 to TRBJ1-4, with D possibly TRBD1 on 5 matching bases. The CDR3 spans 17 residues. Germline lookup yields CDR1 LGHNA and CDR2 YNFKEQ. The V and J ends lost 5 bases and 1 base respectively, with 17 bases between them.

The J gene is TRBJ1-2, the V gene TRBV19; no clear D. Germline CDR1 LNHDA, CDR2 SQIVND (reference sequence). This CDR3 has 15 amino acids. Deletions cut 0 bases from V and 2 bases from J, with 10 bases between. CDR3 sequence: CASSIDRLGNYGYTF. Written as DNA, the CDR3 is TGTGCCAGTAGTATAGATCGTCTCGGGAACTATGGCTACACCTTC.

This clone came up once. CDR3: CSVLPPRSNTEAFF. In DNA form, the CDR3 reads TGCAGCGTGCTCCCCCCGAGATCGAACACTGAAGCTTTCTTT. The J gene is TRBJ1-1, the V gene TRBV29-1; D gene ambiguous. The germline V gene has CDR1 SQVTM and CDR2 ANQGSEA. Trimming took off 6 bases at V and 1 base at J, with 15 bases between the two ends. The CDR3 loop spans 14 amino acids.

The chain is built from TRBV19 and TRBJ1-6; D may be TRBD1 (5 bases). This CDR3 is built from 15 residues. Germline V gene sequence: CDR1 LNHDA, CDR2 SQIVND (reference sequence). The V end lost 8 bases, the J end lost 10 bases, and 21 bases lay between the germline ends. In nucleotides, the CDR3 is TGTGCCAGTCGAGTCGGGACCGCGAACGCCTCACCCCTCCACTTT. Its protein is CASRVGTANASPLHF.

This clone was counted a few times. DNA of the CDR3: TGTGCCAGCAGTTCGAGCTTCAAGAATTCACCCCTCCACTTT. As protein: CASSSSFKNSPLHF. J is TRBJ1-6 and V is TRBV2; D is uncertain. CDR3 length: 14 residues. The germline gives CDR1 SNHLY, CDR2 FYNNEI. V was trimmed by 5 bases and J by 7 bases, leaving 12 bases between them. Full variable domain (remainder filled in from reference TRBV2 and TRBJ1-6): EPEVTQTPSHQVTQMGQEVILRCVPISNHLYFYWYRQILGQKVEFLVSFYNNEISEKSEIFDDQFSVERPDGSNFTLKIRSTKLEDSAMYFCASSSSFKNSPLHFGNGTRLTVT.

V is TRBV6-1 and J is TRBJ1-3, with a weak D call TRBD1 (6 bases). The CDR3 consists of 16 residues. Trimming left V 3 bases short and J 0 bases short, with 12 bases between. The germline V gene encodes CDR1 MNHNS and CDR2 SASEGT. The CDR3 spells CASSEAGTLSGNTIYF. The CDR3 coding sequence is TGTGCCAGCAGTGAGGCCGGGACACTCTCTGGAAACACCATATATTTT.

The V and J genes are TRBV5-6 and TRBJ2-5; no reliable D call. CDR3 length: 13 residues. V gave up 0 bases and J gave up 5 bases, with 8 bases separating them. Germline V lookup: CDR1 SGHDT, CDR2 YYEEEE. The CDR3 DNA follows: TGTGCCAGCAGCTTGGGGGCTCCGGAGACCCAGTACTTC. It translates to CASSLGAPETQYF.

The V gene is TRBV3-1 (or the pseudogene TRBV3-2), the J gene TRBJ2-5, with D possibly matching TRBD1 (6 bases). There are 14 residues in the CDR3. Trimming stripped 3 bases from V and 2 bases from J, with 10 bases between. Germline V CDR1 and CDR2: LGHDT, YNNKEL (reference sequence). CDR3: CASSQAQGQETQYF. The CDR3 nucleotides read TGTGCCAGCAGCCAGGCGCAGGGGCAAGAGACCCAGTACTTC.

This rearrangement joins TRBV30 to TRBJ1-4, with unresolved D. CDR1 GTSNPN and CDR2 SVGIG come from the germline V gene (reference sequence). The CDR3 is 14 residues long. Trimming took off 3 bases at V and 8 bases at J, with 16 bases between the two ends. CDR3 region: CAWRRAPKREKLFF. CDR3 in DNA: TGTGCCTGGAGGAGGGCCCCTAAACGGGAAAAACTGTTTTTT.

This chain joins TRBV5-6 and TRBJ2-7, with D perhaps assigned TRBD1 or TRBD2 (5 bases each). Trimming took 2 bases from V and 1 from J, leaving 10 bases between them. Germline CDR1 and CDR2: SGHDT and YYEEEE. This CDR3 region has 14 residues. The CDR3 spells CASSFRGVSYEQYF. The CDR3 nucleotides read TGTGCCAGCAGCTTTCGAGGGGTGTCCTACGAGCAGTACTTC.

The gene calls are TRBV6-2 or TRBV6-3 and TRBJ2-7, with TRBD2 matching 7 bases. Germline assignment: CDR1 MNHEY and CDR2 SVGEGT. The CDR3 runs to 15 residues. V gave up 6 bases and J gave up 3 bases; unmatched junction bases: 11. CDR3 bases: TGTGCCAGCAGCCTACCCGATGGGAGGGACTACGAGCAGTACTTC. Translation gives CASSLPDGRDYEQYF.

The rearrangement joins TRBV5-4 to TRBJ2-2; 7 nucleotides line up with TRBD1. Germline trimming cut 4 bases from V and 3 bases from J; bases unmatched to any gene: 6. The CDR3 sequence is 15 residues long. The germline gives CDR1 SGHNT, CDR2 YYREEE (reference sequence). The CDR3 DNA sequence: TGTGCCAGCAGCCGCGAGGGGGCAGACACCGGGGAGCTGTTTTTT. It is translated as CASSREGADTGELFF. The whole variable domain, remainder taken from reference TRBV5-4 and TRBJ2-2, is ETGVTQSPTHLIKTRGQQVTLRCSSQSGHNTVSWYQQALGQGPQFIFQYYREEENGRGNFPPRFSGLQFPNYSSELNVNALELDDSALYLCASSREGADTGELFFGEGSRLTVL.

The rearrangement uses TRBV6-2 or TRBV6-3 and TRBJ1-1; no definite D call. The CDR3 extends over 11 amino acids. Germline-derived CDR1 and CDR2 are MNHEY and SVGEGT. The V end lost 3 bases, the J end lost 6 bases, and 5 bases lay between the germline ends. The CDR3: CASSYLAEAFF. The CDR3 nucleotides read TGTGCCAGCAGTTATTTAGCTGAAGCTTTCTTT.

CDR3 loop: CASSPGNPGTPLHF. In DNA form, the CDR3 reads TGTGCCAGCAGCCCCGGGAACCCGGGGACACCCCTCCACTTT. J is TRBJ1-6 and V is TRBV7-2; D unresolved. CDR3 length: 14 residues. Trimming cost V 5 bases and J 11 bases, with 16 bases left between them. Germline CDR1 and CDR2: SGHTA and FQGNSA.

This clone was observed a single time. This chain links TRBV7-3 with TRBJ2-3, with 9 bases matching TRBD2. After removal of 5 bases from V and 1 base from J, the junction contained 4 bases not matched to a gene. This CDR3 is 15 amino acids long. The germline gives CDR1 SGHTA, CDR2 FQGTGA. CDR3 region: CASSRGGAGTDTQYF. The DNA for the CDR3 is TGTGCCAGCAGCCGCGGGGGGGCAGGCACAGATACGCAGTATTTT.

This clone was observed once. The CDR3, as DNA: TGTGCCAGCAGCTTAGGTCTCTCCTACGAGCAGTACTTC. Amino acids: CASSLGLSYEQYF. This chain joins TRBV13 and TRBJ2-7, with D hard to call. The germline CDR1 and CDR2 sequences are PRHDT and FYEKMQ (reference sequence). Trimming shortened V by 0 bases and J by 0 bases, and 3 bases separated the two germline ends. This CDR3 region has 13 residues. The variable domain in full, with the rest retrieved from reference TRBV13 and TRBJ2-7, is AAGVIQSPRHLIKEKRETATLKCYPIPRHDTVYWYQQGPGQDPQFLISFYEKMQSDKGSIPDRFSAQQFSDYHSELNMSSLELGDSALYFCASSLGLSYEQYFGPGTRLTVT.

J is TRBJ1-2 and V is TRBV7-9; no clear D. The V gene's germline CDR1 is SEHNR and CDR2 FQNEAQ (reference sequence). The length of the CDR3 is 14 residues. Trimming cost V 4 bases and J 0 bases, with 9 bases left between them. The CDR3 nucleotides read TGTGCCAGCAGCTCCCCCACAGCTAACTATGGCTACACCTTC. Protein: CASSSPTANYGYTF. Variable domain in full (rest from reference TRBV7-9 and TRBJ1-2): DTGVSQNPRHKITKRGQNVTFRCDPISEHNRLYWYRQTLGQGPEFLTYFQNEAQLEKSRLLSDRFSAERPKGSFSTLEIQRTEQGDSAMYLCASSSPTANYGYTFGSGTRLTVV.

The chain has TRBV13 and TRBJ2-1; TRBD2 aligns across 7 bases. The CDR3 has 14 residues. The trim removed 2 bases at V and 6 bases at J, leaving 4 bases unmatched. Germline CDR1 PRHDT, CDR2 FYEKMQ (reference sequence). In DNA, the CDR3 is TGTGCCAGCAGCTTAACCGGGGAGGGCAATGAGCAGTTCTTC. Translating gives CASSLTGEGNEQFF.

The V and J genes are TRBV6-5 and TRBJ1-4; 7 bases align to TRBD1. The J segment lost 5 bases and the V segment lost 6 bases, leaving 9 bases of the junction unmatched. The CDR3 contains 15 residues. The V gene's germline CDR1 is MNHEY and CDR2 SVGAGI. CDR3 DNA sequence: TGTGCCAGCAGCCTAACAGGGGACCTGAATGAAAAACTGTTTTTT. Protein product: CASSLTGDLNEKLFF.

This clone was observed a few times. V and J are TRBV30 and TRBJ2-2; D gene uncertain. The V end lost 5 bases, the J end lost 5 bases, and 3 bases lay between the germline ends. Germline V CDR1 and CDR2: GTSNPN, SVGIG (reference sequence). The CDR3 runs 10 residues. The CDR3 DNA sequence: TGTGCCTGGGGGACCGGGGAGCTGTTTTTT. It is translated as CAWGTGELFF.

The V and J genes are TRBV7-2 and TRBJ2-3; unclear D gene. Trimming pared 5 bases from V and 0 bases from J, leaving 9 bases between. The CDR3 contains 14 residues. CDR1 and CDR2 (germline): SGHTA, FQGNSA. The DNA for the CDR3 is TGTGCCAGCAGCCCAACTACCAGCACAGATACGCAGTATTTT. It is translated as CASSPTTSTDTQYF.

V is TRBV9 and J is TRBJ1-2; D may be TRBD1 (6 bases). CDR3 size: 12 residues. The germline V gene has CDR1 SGDLS and CDR2 YYNGEE. V was clipped by 3 bases and J by 7 bases, with 10 bases between them. CDR3 sequence reads: CASSAQGFGYTF. For the CDR3, the DNA is TGTGCCAGCAGCGCGCAGGGGTTTGGCTACACCTTC. Complete variable domain (other parts from reference TRBV9 and TRBJ1-2): DSGVTQTPKHLITATGQRVTLRCSPRSGDLSVYWYQQSLDQGLQFLIQYYNGEERAKGNILERFSAQQFPDLHSELNLSSLELGDSALYFCASSAQGFGYTFGSGTRLTVV.

In its sample, this clone was seen once. The chain carries TRBV7-2 and TRBJ2-3, with 11 positions matching TRBD2. Germline V CDR1 and CDR2: SGHTA, FQGNSA. The CDR3 sequence is 15 residues long. V shed 5 bases, J shed 4 bases, and the junction held 5 bases outside the gene matches. CDR3 bases: TGTGCCAGCAGCCTTAGCGGGGGGGCGGCAGATACGCAGTATTTT. This translates into CASSLSGGAADTQYF.

The chain employs TRBV19 and TRBJ2-2; no clear D gene. The CDR3 has 13 amino acids. CDR1 and CDR2 (germline): LNHDA, SQIVND (reference sequence). V shed 3 bases and J shed 2 bases, with 4 bases lying between them. CDR3 amino acids: CASSIFNTGELFF. As DNA, the CDR3 is TGTGCCAGTAGTATCTTTAACACCGGGGAGCTGTTTTTT.

This sequence joins TRBV15 and TRBJ1-6, with unresolved D. This CDR3 comprises 13 residues. V was shortened by 0 bases and J by 6 bases, with 3 bases between the two germline ends. Germline CDR1 and CDR2: LNHNV and YYDKDF (reference sequence). The CDR3 loop is CATSREVNSPLHF. The CDR3 nucleotides are TGTGCCACCAGCAGAGAGGTTAATTCACCCCTCCACTTT. The whole variable domain, filled in from reference TRBV15 and TRBJ1-6, reads DAMVIQNPRYQVTQFGKPVTLSCSQTLNHNVMYWYQQKSSQAPKLLFHYYDKDFNNEADTPDNFQSRRPNTSFCFLDIRSPGLGDTAMYLCATSREVNSPLHFGNGTRLTVT.

The chain links TRBV11-2 to TRBJ1-5; no firm D call. This CDR3 has 13 amino acids. V lost 0 bases, J lost 7 bases, and 7 bases lay in between. CDR1 and CDR2 from the germline V gene are SGHAT and FQNNGV. The CDR3 nucleotides are TGTGCCAGCAGCTTAGATATCTCGCAGCCCCAGCATTTT. Encoded protein: CASSLDISQPQHF.

The chain has TRBV5-1 and TRBJ2-5; D gene unclear. In germline, CDR1 is SGHRS, CDR2 YFSETQ. The V end lost 0 bases, the J end lost 5 bases, and 14 bases lay between the germline ends. This CDR3 contains 15 residues. CDR3 DNA sequence: TGCGCCAGCAGCTTGGCCCCCGGATTCGGGGAGACCCAGTACTTC. It is translated as CASSLAPGFGETQYF.

The rearrangement uses TRBV4-1 and TRBJ2-1; TRBD1 aligns across 7 bases. The CDR3 has 18 amino acids. Germline V gene data show CDR1 as MGHRA and CDR2 as YSYEKL. The V segment lost 0 bases and the J segment 2 bases; nucleotides outside the gene matches: 10. The CDR3 loop reads CASSQEEIGQGAYNEQFF. The CDR3 DNA is TGCGCCAGCAGCCAAGAAGAGATCGGGCAGGGGGCCTACAATGAGCAGTTCTTC.

V and J are TRBV9 and TRBJ2-3; D is ambiguous. The CDR3 has 16 residues. Germline V gives CDR1 SGDLS, CDR2 YYNGEE. Between the trimmed V and J ends, which lost 3 bases and 4 bases, there was a span of 18 bases. The CDR3 sequence is CASSDGPFGGSDTQYF. The CDR3 DNA sequence: TGTGCCAGCAGCGACGGACCTTTCGGTGGTTCAGATACGCAGTATTTT.